This TCR beta chain was captured by sequencing in a study of CD8 T cells in Susac syndrome. General study points: In its TCR sequencing and HLA analysis, the study acknowledged that the number of individuals was relatively small.

A remark on this clonotype: Its antigen is as yet unknown.

When the RNA was reverse transcribed, random hexamers were used with an input of about 0.5 to 1 ug. An immunoSEQ multiplex PCR amplified TCR beta CDR3 over 54 Vbeta and 13 Jbeta. TCRdb fed the immunoSEQ multiplex PCR reads into MiXCR, producing one record per CDR3 protein. The profile shows about 160,000 distinct CDR3 sequences, about 90% of them singletons. The germline CDR1 and CDR2 sequences are KGHSH and LQKENI. The CDR3 totals 14 residues. V lost 4 bases and J 1 base, leaving 7 bases between the germline ends. CD8+ and CD4+ T cells circulating in blood were sequenced for TCR beta. Isolation of CD8+ and CD4+ T cells was performed negatively, whereas enrichment of TEMRA cells was done by FACS.

The sequence derives from a human donor in good health. Sequences were obtained from CD4+ T cells from PBMCs. V usage is TRBV18 and J usage is TRBJ2-2; D is undetermined. CDR3 DNA: TGTGCCAGCTCACGGCAGGAGAACACCGGGGAGCTGTTTTTT. Protein sequence: CASSRQENTGELFF.